This T cell receptor beta chain appears in the sequencing data of a study of response to subunit inactivated influenza vaccine. TCRdb analysed the RT-PCR reads with MiXCR anew, one entry per CDR3 protein. The sample records over 450,000 distinct CDR3 sequences, around 13% being singletons. From germline, CDR1 is SGDLS and CDR2 YYNGEE. V gave up 4 bases and J gave up 4 bases, with 11 bases separating them. CDR3 length: 14 residues. Specimen: PBMCs from blood, collected about 40 days after vaccination. The chain joins TRBV9 to TRBJ2-2, with D tentatively TRBD2 (5 bases). The clonotype comes from a man in his forties or fifties who received an inactivated influenza vaccine. The CDR3 nucleotides are TGTGCCAGCAGCTCTGGAGGAGGCACCGGGGAGCTGTTTTTT. Translated: CASSSGGGTGELFF.